This T cell receptor (beta chain) came from a study of blood T cell repertoires in COVID-19. The overall study: The study drew acute and convalescent COVID-19 samples from the United States, Italy and Spain. T cells, B-cell-depleted T cells, or PBMCs provided the cDNA or gDNA that served as material.

This CDR3 comprises 11 residues. Germline V CDR1 and CDR2: DFQATT, SNEGSKA (reference sequence). V was pared by 6 bases and J by 5 bases, with 8 bases between. Original processing notes: Reference gene primer amplification yielded estimated nucleated cell counts. Some clones are missing from TCRdb's copy, which holds only in-frame ones; the method was immunoSEQ multiplex PCR. D and trimming come from the DNA, and the V and J calls and clone size come from that table. In the table there are fewer than 200,000 clones, roughly 86% of which are singletons. The J gene is TRBJ2-1, the V gene TRBV20-1; D remains ambiguous. The TCR was taken from a man in his forties who had recovered from COVID-19. The sequenced sample was peripheral blood. CDR3 sequence (DNA): TGCAGTGCAATTACTGACAATGAGCAGTTCTTC. Protein sequence: CSAITDNEQFF.